Sequencing of this TCR beta chain was carried out in a study of early T cells in non-severe SARS-CoV-2 infection. This clonotype was counted many times. Trimming stripped 5 bases from V and 0 bases from J, with 11 bases between. CDR3 length equals 15 residues. Germline V gene lookup returns CDR1 SGHTA and CDR2 FQGNSA. TCRdb re-analysed the 5' RACE reads in MiXCR, keeping a single row per CDR3 protein. The data contain roughly 38,000 distinct CDR3 sequences, approximately 6% of them seen just once; the ten biggest clones take up roughly 4.4%. This sequence was found in an adult who was a healthcare worker with PCR-confirmed SARS-CoV-2 infection or an uninfected control (not recorded which). Sample: whole blood, taken at baseline. The rearrangement joins TRBV7-2 to TRBJ1-3; D is uncertain. Here the CDR3 DNA reads TGTGCCAGCAGCCGTGTCGTGAGCTCTGGAAACACCATATATTTT. Encoded protein: CASSRVVSSGNTIYF.